This T cell receptor beta chain was captured by sequencing in a study of blood T cell repertoires in COVID-19. Clones were read by immunoSEQ multiplex PCR, and TCRdb kept only the in-frame ones, dropping some. Among around 300,000 clones listed, about 90% were seen once. The sequencing sample was made of PBMCs or T cells enriched from blood (not recorded which). The receptor comes from a woman in her fifties or sixties who had recovered from COVID-19.

The CDR3, as DNA: TGTGCCAGCAGCTTAGTAAGCGGGGGGCCCTACGAGCAGTACTTC. Protein product: CASSLVSGGPYEQYF. The chain couples TRBV11-2 to TRBJ2-7; 9 bases agree with TRBD2. The junction had 3 bases not matched to a gene; V was cut back by 1 base and J by 2 bases. Germline assignment: CDR1 SGHAT and CDR2 FQNNGV. This CDR3 comprises 15 residues.